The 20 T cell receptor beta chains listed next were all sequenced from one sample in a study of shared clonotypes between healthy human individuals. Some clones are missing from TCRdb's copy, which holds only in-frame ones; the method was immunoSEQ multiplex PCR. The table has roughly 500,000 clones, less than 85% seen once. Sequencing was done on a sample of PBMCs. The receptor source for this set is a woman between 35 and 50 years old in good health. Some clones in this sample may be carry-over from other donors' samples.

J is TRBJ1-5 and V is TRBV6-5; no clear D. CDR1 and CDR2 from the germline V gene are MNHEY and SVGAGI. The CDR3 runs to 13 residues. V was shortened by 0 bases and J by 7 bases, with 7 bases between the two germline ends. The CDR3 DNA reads TGTGCCAGCAGTTACTCGTTTCGACAGCCCCAGCATTTT. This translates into CASSYSFRQPQHF.

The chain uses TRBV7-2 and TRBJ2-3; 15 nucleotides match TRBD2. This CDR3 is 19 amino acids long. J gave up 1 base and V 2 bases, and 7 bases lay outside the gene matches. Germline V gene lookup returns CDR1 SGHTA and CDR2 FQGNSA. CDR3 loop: CASSLRGTSGRYGTDTQYF. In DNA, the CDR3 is TGTGCCAGCAGCTTACGAGGGACTAGCGGGAGGTACGGCACAGATACGCAGTATTTT.

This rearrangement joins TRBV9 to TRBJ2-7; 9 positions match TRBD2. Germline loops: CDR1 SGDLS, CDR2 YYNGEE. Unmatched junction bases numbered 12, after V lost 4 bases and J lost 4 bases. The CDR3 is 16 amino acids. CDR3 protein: CASSSRLAEGVYEQYF. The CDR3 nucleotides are TGTGCCAGCAGCTCACGACTAGCGGAAGGGGTGTACGAGCAGTACTTC.

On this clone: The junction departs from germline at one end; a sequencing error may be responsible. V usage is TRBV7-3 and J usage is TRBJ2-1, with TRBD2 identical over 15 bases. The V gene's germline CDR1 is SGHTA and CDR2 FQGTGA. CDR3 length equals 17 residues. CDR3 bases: TGTGCCAGCAGCCTAACCTCCCCGGGACTAGCGGGAGGTGAGCAGTTCTTC. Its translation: CASSLTSPGLAGGEQFF.

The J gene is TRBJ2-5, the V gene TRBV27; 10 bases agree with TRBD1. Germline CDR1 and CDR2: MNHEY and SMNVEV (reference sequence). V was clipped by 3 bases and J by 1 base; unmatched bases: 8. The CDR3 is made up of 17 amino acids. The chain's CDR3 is CASSLAWRTGGQETQYF. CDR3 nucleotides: TGTGCCAGCAGTTTGGCCTGGCGGACAGGGGGCCAAGAGACCCAGTACTTC.

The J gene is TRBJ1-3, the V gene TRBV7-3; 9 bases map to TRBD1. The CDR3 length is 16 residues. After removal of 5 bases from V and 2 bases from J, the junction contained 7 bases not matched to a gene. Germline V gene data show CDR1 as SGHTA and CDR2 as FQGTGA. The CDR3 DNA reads TGTGCCAGCAGCCCAGACAGGACAGGGGCTGGAAACACCATATATTTT. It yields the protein CASSPDRTGAGNTIYF.

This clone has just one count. CDR3 nucleotide sequence: TGCGCAAGCGGGACAGGGGGACGGGAGCAGTACTTC. Protein: CASGTGGREQYF. This chain uses TRBV5-1 with TRBJ2-7, with 11 bases aligning to TRBD1. This CDR3 is 12 amino acids long. Germline CDR1 SGHRS, CDR2 YFSETQ. Looking up the rest from reference TRBV5-1 and TRBJ2-7 gives the full variable domain: KAGVTQTPRYLIKTRGQQVTLSCSPISGHRSVSWYQQTPGQGLQFLFEYFSETQRNKGNFPGRFSGRQFSNSRSEMNVSTLELGDSALYLCASGTGGREQYFGPGTRLTVT.

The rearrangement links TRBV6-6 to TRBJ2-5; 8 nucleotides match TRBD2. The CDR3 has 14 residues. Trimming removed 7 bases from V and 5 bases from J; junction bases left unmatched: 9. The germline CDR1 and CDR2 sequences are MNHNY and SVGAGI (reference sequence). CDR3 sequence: CASTVAGGRETQYF. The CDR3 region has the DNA TGTGCCAGCACGGTGGCGGGAGGAAGGGAGACCCAGTACTTC.

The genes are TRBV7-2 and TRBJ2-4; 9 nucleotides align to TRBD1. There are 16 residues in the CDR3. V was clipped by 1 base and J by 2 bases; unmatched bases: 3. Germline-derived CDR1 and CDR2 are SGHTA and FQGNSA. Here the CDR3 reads CASSLGGTGPKNIQYF. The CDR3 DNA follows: TGTGCCAGCAGCTTAGGAGGGACAGGGCCCAAAAACATTCAGTACTTC.

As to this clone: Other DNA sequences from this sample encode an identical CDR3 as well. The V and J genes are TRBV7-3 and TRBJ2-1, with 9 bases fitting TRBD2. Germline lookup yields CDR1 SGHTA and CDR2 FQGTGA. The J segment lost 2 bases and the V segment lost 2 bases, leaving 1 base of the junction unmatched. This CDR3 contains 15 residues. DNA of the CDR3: TGTGCCAGCAGCTTATTAGCGGGAGCCTACAATGAGCAGTTCTTC. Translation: CASSLLAGAYNEQFF.

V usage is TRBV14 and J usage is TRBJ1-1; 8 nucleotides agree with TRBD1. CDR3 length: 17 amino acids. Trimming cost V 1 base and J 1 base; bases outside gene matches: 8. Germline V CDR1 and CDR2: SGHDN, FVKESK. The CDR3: CASSQVQGAGRNTEAFF. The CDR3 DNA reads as TGTGCCAGCAGCCAAGTTCAGGGGGCCGGAAGGAACACTGAAGCTTTCTTT.

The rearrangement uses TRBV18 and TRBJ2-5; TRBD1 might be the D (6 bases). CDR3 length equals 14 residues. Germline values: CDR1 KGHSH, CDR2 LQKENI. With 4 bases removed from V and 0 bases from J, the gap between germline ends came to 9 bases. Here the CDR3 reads CASSRAGDQETQYF. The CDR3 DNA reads TGTGCCAGCTCACGGGCAGGGGACCAAGAGACCCAGTACTTC.

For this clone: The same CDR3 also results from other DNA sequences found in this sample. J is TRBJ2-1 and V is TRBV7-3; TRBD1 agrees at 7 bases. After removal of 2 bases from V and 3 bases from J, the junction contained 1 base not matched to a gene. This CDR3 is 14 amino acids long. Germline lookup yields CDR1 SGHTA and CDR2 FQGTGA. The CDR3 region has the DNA TGTGCCAGCAGCTTAGCAGGGGGCTACAATGAGCAGTTCTTC. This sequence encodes CASSLAGGYNEQFF. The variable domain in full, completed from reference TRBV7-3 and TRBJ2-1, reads GAGVSQTPSNKVTEKGKYVELRCDPISGHTALYWYRQSLGQGPEFLIYFQGTGAADDSGLPNDRFFAVRPEGSVSTLKIQRTERGDSAVYLCASSLAGGYNEQFFGPGTRLTVL.

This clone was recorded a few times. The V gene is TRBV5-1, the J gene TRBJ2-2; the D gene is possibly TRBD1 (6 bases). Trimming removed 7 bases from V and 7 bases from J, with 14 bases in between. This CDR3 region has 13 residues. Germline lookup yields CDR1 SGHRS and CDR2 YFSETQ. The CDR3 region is CASRPGVGGELFF. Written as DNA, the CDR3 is TGCGCCAGCCGTCCAGGGGTTGGCGGGGAGCTGTTTTTT.

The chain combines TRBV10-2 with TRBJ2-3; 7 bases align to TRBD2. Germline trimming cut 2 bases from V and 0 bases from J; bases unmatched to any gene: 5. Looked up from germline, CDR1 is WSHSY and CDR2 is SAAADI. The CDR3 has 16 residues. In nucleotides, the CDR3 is TGCGCCAGCAGTGAGGGGCGGGAGCGTAGCACAGATACGCAGTATTTT. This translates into CASSEGRERSTDTQYF.

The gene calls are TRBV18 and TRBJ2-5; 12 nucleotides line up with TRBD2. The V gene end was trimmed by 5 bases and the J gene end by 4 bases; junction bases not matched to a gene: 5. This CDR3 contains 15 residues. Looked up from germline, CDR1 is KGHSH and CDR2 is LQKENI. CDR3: CASSATSGSPETQYF. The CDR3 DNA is TGTGCCAGCTCAGCGACTAGCGGGAGTCCAGAGACCCAGTACTTC. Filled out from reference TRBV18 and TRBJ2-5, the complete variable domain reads NAGVMQNPRHLVRRRGQEARLRCSPMKGHSHVYWYRQLPEEGLKFMVYLQKENIIDESGMPKERFSAEFPKEGPSILRIQQVVRGDSAAYFCASSATSGSPETQYFGPGTRLLVL.

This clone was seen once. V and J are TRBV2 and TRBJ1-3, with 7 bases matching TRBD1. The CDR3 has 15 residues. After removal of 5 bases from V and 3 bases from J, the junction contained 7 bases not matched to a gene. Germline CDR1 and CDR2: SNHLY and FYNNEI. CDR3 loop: CASSITGAFGNTIYF. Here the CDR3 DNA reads TGTGCCAGCAGTATTACAGGGGCTTTTGGAAACACCATATATTTT.

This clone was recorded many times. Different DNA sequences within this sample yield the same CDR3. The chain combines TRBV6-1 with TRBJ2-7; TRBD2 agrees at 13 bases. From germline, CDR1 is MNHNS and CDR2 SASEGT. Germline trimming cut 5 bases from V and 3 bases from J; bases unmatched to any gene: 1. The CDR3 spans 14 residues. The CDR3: CASSRLAGGYEQYF. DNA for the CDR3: TGTGCCAGCAGTCGACTAGCGGGAGGCTACGAGCAGTACTTC.

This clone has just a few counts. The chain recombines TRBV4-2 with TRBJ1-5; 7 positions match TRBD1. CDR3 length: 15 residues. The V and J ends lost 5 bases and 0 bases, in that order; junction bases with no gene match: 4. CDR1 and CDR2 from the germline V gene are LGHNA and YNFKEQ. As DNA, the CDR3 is TGTGCCAGCAGCGTACAGGGGTTTAGCAATCAGCCCCAGCATTTT. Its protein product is CASSVQGFSNQPQHF.

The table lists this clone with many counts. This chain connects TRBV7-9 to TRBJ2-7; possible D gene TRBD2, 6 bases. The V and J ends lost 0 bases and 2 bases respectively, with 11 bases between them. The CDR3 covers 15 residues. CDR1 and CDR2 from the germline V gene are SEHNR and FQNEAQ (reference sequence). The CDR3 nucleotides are TGTGCCAGCAGCTTAGCGCAGGGAGGCACCTACGAGCAGTACTTC. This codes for CASSLAQGGTYEQYF. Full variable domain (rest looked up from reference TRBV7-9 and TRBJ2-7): DTGVSQNPRHKITKRGQNVTFRCDPISEHNRLYWYRQTLGQGPEFLTYFQNEAQLEKSRLLSDRFSAERPKGSFSTLEIQRTEQGDSAMYLCASSLAQGGTYEQYFGPGTRLTVT.